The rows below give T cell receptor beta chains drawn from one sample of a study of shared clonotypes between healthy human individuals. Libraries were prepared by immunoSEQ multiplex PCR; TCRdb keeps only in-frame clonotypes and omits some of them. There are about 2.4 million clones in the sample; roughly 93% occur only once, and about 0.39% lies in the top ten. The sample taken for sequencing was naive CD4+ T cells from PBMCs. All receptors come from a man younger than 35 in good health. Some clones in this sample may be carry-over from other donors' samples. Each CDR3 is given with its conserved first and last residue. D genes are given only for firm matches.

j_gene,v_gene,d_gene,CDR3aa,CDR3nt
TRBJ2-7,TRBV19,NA,CASSMQGTYEQYF,TGTGCCAGTAGTATGCAAGGCACGTACGAGCAGTACTTC
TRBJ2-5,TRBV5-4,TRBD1,CASSVQGANSGSQETQYF,TGTGCCAGCAGCGTACAGGGGGCGAATTCGGGGAGCCAAGAGACCCAGTACTTC
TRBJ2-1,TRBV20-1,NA,CSASTRNEQFF,TGCAGTGCTAGCACACGCAATGAGCAGTTCTTC
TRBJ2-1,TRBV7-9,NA,CASSSLRRTEGSYNEQFF,TGTGCCAGCAGCTCCTTGAGGAGGACAGAGGGCTCCTACAATGAGCAGTTCTTC
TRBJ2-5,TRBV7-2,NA,CASSDNPKFSRLQETQYF,TGTGCCAGCAGCGACAACCCTAAATTCTCCAGGTTACAAGAGACCCAGTACTTC
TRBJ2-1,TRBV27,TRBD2,CASSGLAGGTKDNEQFF,TGTGCCAGCAGCGGACTAGCGGGAGGTACAAAGGACAATGAGCAGTTCTTC
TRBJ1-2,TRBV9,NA,CASSVAPSYGYTF,TGTGCCAGCAGCGTCGCACCGAGCTATGGCTACACCTTC
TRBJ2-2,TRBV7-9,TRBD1,CASSQTYGTANTGELFF,TGTGCCAGCAGCCAGACCTACGGGACAGCGAACACCGGGGAGCTGTTTTTT
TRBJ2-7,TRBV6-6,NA,CASSTPGGYEQYF,TGTGCCAGCAGTACGCCCGGGGGCTACGAGCAGTACTTC
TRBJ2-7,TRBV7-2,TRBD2,CASSLRLAGGKEQYF,TGTGCCAGCAGCTTAAGGCTAGCGGGAGGGAAAGAGCAGTACTTC
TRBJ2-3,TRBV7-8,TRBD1,CASSSRRDRITDTQYF,TGTGCCAGCAGCTCCAGAAGGGACAGGATCACAGATACGCAGTATTTT
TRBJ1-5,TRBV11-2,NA,CASSQGLFNQPQHF,TGTGCCAGCAGCCAGGGACTCTTCAATCAGCCCCAGCATTTT
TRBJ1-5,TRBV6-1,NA,CASSLGDQPQHF,TGTGCCAGCAGTTTGGGGGATCAGCCCCAGCATTTT
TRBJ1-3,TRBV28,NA,CASSLGLRSSGNTIYF,TGTGCCAGCAGTTTAGGACTTCGGAGCTCTGGAAACACCATATATTTT
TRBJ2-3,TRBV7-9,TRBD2,CASKKGLAYGTDTQYF,TGTGCCAGCAAAAAAGGACTAGCTTACGGCACAGATACGCAGTATTTT